Shown below are 5 T cell receptor beta chains from a single sample sequenced in a study of post-analysis software for immune sequencing data. Study-wide results and limits: A few TRBV segments appeared more often in patients than in controls, and TRBV5-6, TRBV5-1 and TRBV20-1 were among these.

Which antigens these TCRs recognize remains unknown. Libraries were made from TCR beta cDNA, and they carried unique molecular identifiers. TCRdb reprocessed the PCR reads with MiXCR, giving one entry per CDR3 protein. Among about 460,000 distinct CDR3 sequences listed, roughly 45% were seen once. Sequencing was performed on blood. These receptor sequences come from a girl aged 5-17 years with multiple sclerosis.

V usage is TRBV14 and J usage is TRBJ2-3; 7 bases are shared with TRBD2. The CDR3 is 18 amino acids. J lost 1 base, V lost 2 bases, and 12 bases had no gene match. Germline V gene sequence: CDR1 SGHDN, CDR2 FVKESK. DNA of the CDR3: TGTGCCAGCAGCCAAAGGGAGGCGGGAGTCCCCGGCACAGATACGCAGTATTTT. Translated: CASSQREAGVPGTDTQYF.

The CDR3 DNA follows: TGCAGTGCTCACCCAGGGGGTCGGGGTGGCTACACCTTC. This gives the protein CSAHPGGRGGYTF. The V and J genes are TRBV20-1 and TRBJ1-2, with 7 bases that match TRBD1. The V gene's germline CDR1 is DFQATT and CDR2 SNEGSKA (reference sequence). With V trimmed by 5 bases and J by 7 bases, 10 bases remained unmatched. The CDR3 covers 13 residues.

This clonotype was found once. The CDR3 bases are TGTGCCAGTAGTATCCAAGCGGGAGGCGCAAACGAGCAGTACTTC. Encoded protein: CASSIQAGGANEQYF. The chain combines TRBV19 with TRBJ2-4; 9 bases are shared with TRBD2. The closer fit of TRBJ2-7 to the DNA end suggests the J call may be wrong. The CDR3 is 15 amino acids. CDR1 LNHDA and CDR2 SQIVND come from the germline V gene (reference sequence).

A few counts support this clonotype. V gene TRBV5-1 combines with J gene TRBJ2-1; possible D gene TRBD2, 5 bases. Germline lookup yields CDR1 SGHRS and CDR2 YFSETQ. This CDR3 region has 13 residues. The V end was cut by 5 bases, the J end by 8 bases, with 14 bases between. In DNA form, the CDR3 reads TGCGCCAGCAGTCTCCCAGCGAGGGATGAGCAGTTCTTC. Amino acids: CASSLPARDEQFF.

This chain uses TRBV29-1 with TRBJ2-7; D unresolved. This CDR3 spans 12 amino acids. Germline V CDR1 and CDR2: SQVTM, ANQGSEA. V was clipped by 4 bases and J by 0 bases, with 7 bases between them. CDR3 sequence: CSVGSLSYEQYF. The CDR3 DNA reads as TGCAGCGTTGGCTCCCTCTCCTACGAGCAGTACTTC.